A selection of T cell receptor beta chains follows, all from one sample in a study of healthy donors' naive CD4 and CD8 T cells. TCRdb independently ran MiXCR on the reads; one entry per CDR3 protein. The table includes about 200,000 distinct CDR3 sequences, under 85% detected once. The sample comprised naive CD4+ and CD8+ T cells sorted from blood, pooled from several donors. These receptors came from a pool of human donors in good health; the sample pools cells from several healthy donors. The CDR3 runs from the conserved cysteine through the conserved F or W. The D gene is left open where the match is weak. For some rows the clone size is stated as once, few or many, or as a class when expanded; others skip it.

J gene: TRBJ1-6
V gene: TRBV27
D gene: NA
clone size: few
CDR3 DNA: TGTGCCAGCAGTTTGGGCTTCTATAATTCACCCCTCCACTTT
CDR3 protein: CASSLGFYNSPLHF

J gene: TRBJ2-1
V gene: TRBV7-8
D gene: NA
clone size: NA
CDR3 DNA: TGTGCCAGCAGCTTACGGACGGGAGTGAGAAATGAGCAGTTCTTC
CDR3 protein: CASSLRTGVRNEQFF

J gene: TRBJ1-2
V gene: TRBV6-5
D gene: NA
clone size: NA
CDR3 DNA: TGTGCCAGCAGTTTGAGAGAGGGGGGCTACACCTTC
CDR3 protein: CASSLREGGYTF

J gene: TRBJ1-5
V gene: TRBV6-2/TRBV6-3
D gene: NA
clone size: once
CDR3 DNA: TGTGCCAGCAGTTACGGAGGAGTAGGGCAGCCCCAGCATTTT
CDR3 protein: CASSYGGVGQPQHF

J gene: TRBJ2-7
V gene: TRBV4-2
D gene: NA
clone size: NA
CDR3 DNA: TGCGCCAGCAGCCAAGATTGGGATGCGGAGCAGTACTTC
CDR3 protein: CASSQDWDAEQYF

J gene: TRBJ2-1
V gene: TRBV18
D gene: NA
clone size: NA
CDR3 DNA: TGTGCCAGCTCACCACGTCGGGAAAGCTCCTACAATGAGCAGTTCTTC
CDR3 protein: CASSPRRESSYNEQFF

J gene: TRBJ2-3
V gene: TRBV29-1
D gene: NA
clone size: NA
CDR3 DNA: TGCAGCGTTTCGGGGCGGCCGCAGTATTTT
CDR3 protein: CSVSGRPQYF

J gene: TRBJ2-3
V gene: TRBV29-1
D gene: NA
clone size: medium-sized
CDR3 DNA: TGCAGCGTTGAAGCTGGGAATACAGATACGCAGTATTTT
CDR3 protein: CSVEAGNTDTQYF

J gene: TRBJ1-2
V gene: TRBV27
D gene: NA
clone size: NA
CDR3 DNA: TGTGCCAGCAGCGACGGTCGGCACTTTTATGGCTACACCTTC
CDR3 protein: CASSDGRHFYGYTF

J gene: TRBJ1-1
V gene: TRBV19
D gene: TRBD1
clone size: few
CDR3 DNA: TGTGCCGCCACAGGGGGCCGATACACTGAAGCTTTCTTT
CDR3 protein: CAATGGRYTEAFF

J gene: TRBJ2-1
V gene: TRBV5-1
D gene: NA
clone size: few
CDR3 DNA: TGCGCCAGCAGCCCCGAGGGGTTTGAGCAGTTCTTC
CDR3 protein: CASSPEGFEQFF

J gene: TRBJ2-7
V gene: TRBV6-6
D gene: NA
clone size: NA
CDR3 DNA: TGTGCCAGCAGTTACTCGACCCTCTACGAGCAGTACTTC
CDR3 protein: CASSYSTLYEQYF

J gene: TRBJ2-5
V gene: TRBV6-1
D gene: NA
clone size: NA
CDR3 DNA: TGTGCCAGCAGTGAAAGGGCAGGCCAAGAGACCCAGTACTTC
CDR3 protein: CASSERAGQETQYF

J gene: TRBJ2-7
V gene: TRBV29-1
D gene: TRBD2
clone size: few
CDR3 DNA: TGCAGCGGCCGGACTAGCTCCTACGAGCAGTACTTC
CDR3 protein: CSGRTSSYEQYF

J gene: TRBJ1-2
V gene: TRBV13
D gene: TRBD1
clone size: NA
CDR3 DNA: TGTGCCAGCAGCCAGCCGACAGGGGGTGGCTACACCTTC
CDR3 protein: CASSQPTGGGYTF

J gene: TRBJ1-2
V gene: TRBV19
D gene: NA
clone size: NA
CDR3 DNA: TGTGCCAGTACCACTACACGGACTGCCTCCTATGGCTACACCTTC
CDR3 protein: CASTTTRTASYGYTF

J gene: TRBJ2-3
V gene: TRBV30
D gene: TRBD1
clone size: NA
CDR3 DNA: TGTGCCTGGAGTGTCGGGACAGGGCTTTCAGATACGCAGTATTTT
CDR3 protein: CAWSVGTGLSDTQYF

J gene: TRBJ1-5
V gene: TRBV6-1
D gene: NA
clone size: NA
CDR3 DNA: TGTGCCAGCAGTGAATTCTGGGGGACTGGCAGCAATCAGCCCCAGCATTTT
CDR3 protein: CASSEFWGTGSNQPQHF

J gene: TRBJ2-1
V gene: TRBV5-4
D gene: NA
clone size: NA
CDR3 DNA: TGTGCCAGCAGCTTGCCGGCAGCCTCCTACAATGAGCAGTTCTTC
CDR3 protein: CASSLPAASYNEQFF

J gene: TRBJ1-4
V gene: TRBV2
D gene: NA
clone size: NA
CDR3 DNA: TGTGCCAGCAGTGAACTCGTTAGGACAGAGAATGAAAAACTGTTTTTT
CDR3 protein: CASSELVRTENEKLFF

J gene: TRBJ1-5
V gene: TRBV28
D gene: NA
clone size: NA
CDR3 DNA: TGTGCCAGCCACCTTCAGGGAGTGGGCAATCAGCCCCAGCATTTT
CDR3 protein: CASHLQGVGNQPQHF

J gene: TRBJ2-1
V gene: TRBV6-5
D gene: NA
clone size: few
CDR3 DNA: TGTGCCAGCAGTCCAGGGGATGAGCAGTTCTTC
CDR3 protein: CASSPGDEQFF

J gene: TRBJ2-3
V gene: TRBV29-1
D gene: TRBD2
clone size: NA
CDR3 DNA: TGCAGCGTCCCCCGGACTAGCGGGAGCCAAGATACGCAGTATTTT
CDR3 protein: CSVPRTSGSQDTQYF

J gene: TRBJ1-1
V gene: TRBV5-4
D gene: NA
clone size: NA
CDR3 DNA: TGTGCCAGCAGCTTGGCCGGGGCGTGGACTGAAGCTTTCTTT
CDR3 protein: CASSLAGAWTEAFF

J gene: TRBJ1-1
V gene: TRBV19
D gene: NA
clone size: NA
CDR3 DNA: TGTGCCAGTAGTATAGATCCGAGGGATACTGAAGCTTTCTTT
CDR3 protein: CASSIDPRDTEAFF

J gene: TRBJ2-7
V gene: TRBV29-1
D gene: TRBD1
clone size: NA
CDR3 DNA: TGCAGCGTTGGTGGACAGGCCTACGAGCAGTACTTC
CDR3 protein: CSVGGQAYEQYF

J gene: TRBJ1-3
V gene: TRBV4-3
D gene: TRBD1
clone size: NA
CDR3 DNA: TGCGCCAGCAGCCATGGACAGGGGAGATCGATCTCTGGAAACACCATATATTTT
CDR3 protein: CASSHGQGRSISGNTIYF

J gene: TRBJ2-1
V gene: TRBV5-6
D gene: TRBD2
clone size: NA
CDR3 DNA: TGTGCCAGCAGCCCGGGGGGTCTCGTCACCATCAATGAGCAGTTCTTC
CDR3 protein: CASSPGGLVTINEQFF

J gene: TRBJ1-1
V gene: TRBV19
D gene: NA
clone size: NA
CDR3 DNA: TGTGCCAGTAGCTTGGTACCAGGGAAGAACACTGAAGCTTTCTTT
CDR3 protein: CASSLVPGKNTEAFF

J gene: TRBJ2-1
V gene: TRBV20-1
D gene: NA
clone size: few
CDR3 DNA: TGCAGTGCTAGAGTCCTGAGGGGGAGCCTGGACAATGAGCAGTTCTTC
CDR3 protein: CSARVLRGSLDNEQFF

J gene: TRBJ1-3
V gene: TRBV29-1
D gene: TRBD1
clone size: NA
CDR3 DNA: TGCAGCGTACAGACAGGGCCTGGAAACACCATATATTTT
CDR3 protein: CSVQTGPGNTIYF

J gene: TRBJ2-7
V gene: TRBV29-1
D gene: NA
clone size: NA
CDR3 DNA: TGCAGCGTTGTGCCGGGCGGCAGCCACTACGAGCAGTACTTC
CDR3 protein: CSVVPGGSHYEQYF

J gene: TRBJ1-1
V gene: TRBV11-2
D gene: NA
clone size: NA
CDR3 DNA: TGTGCCAGCAGGCACCCCGGGAACACTGAAGCTTTCTTT
CDR3 protein: CASRHPGNTEAFF

J gene: TRBJ2-7
V gene: TRBV5-5
D gene: NA
clone size: few
CDR3 DNA: TGTGCCAGCAGCTTGGTGGACGAGCAGTACTTC
CDR3 protein: CASSLVDEQYF

J gene: TRBJ1-1
V gene: TRBV28
D gene: TRBD1
clone size: NA
CDR3 DNA: TGTGCCAGCAGTTTCAAACCGACAGGGGTGGACACTGAAGCTTTCTTT
CDR3 protein: CASSFKPTGVDTEAFF

J gene: TRBJ2-2
V gene: TRBV10-3
D gene: NA
clone size: once
CDR3 DNA: TGTGCCATCAGTGAAGCCACAGGGTTATCCGGGGAGCTGTTTTTT
CDR3 protein: CAISEATGLSGELFF

J gene: TRBJ2-4
V gene: TRBV19
D gene: NA
clone size: NA
CDR3 DNA: TGTGCCAGTAATGGCTGGAGGAAAAACATTCAGTACTTC
CDR3 protein: CASNGWRKNIQYF

J gene: TRBJ1-1
V gene: TRBV29-1
D gene: NA
clone size: few
CDR3 DNA: TGCAGCGTTACCGACACTGAAGCTTTCTTT
CDR3 protein: CSVTDTEAFF

J gene: TRBJ1-1
V gene: TRBV7-2
D gene: NA
clone size: NA
CDR3 DNA: TGTGCCAGCAGTCCAGTGAGGGGTGGCATCACTGAAGCTTTCTTT
CDR3 protein: CASSPVRGGITEAFF

J gene: TRBJ2-7
V gene: TRBV6-5
D gene: NA
clone size: NA
CDR3 DNA: TGTGCCAGCAGAATGTACAGGGACGCGACTTACGAGCAGTACTTC
CDR3 protein: CASRMYRDATYEQYF